This entry is about one T cell receptor beta chain. Its antigen remains unidentified. These data come from a study of T cell responses to AZD1222 COVID-19 vaccine. Findings and limits, study-wide: Spike was spanned by vaccine-associated CD4 TCRs, which were dominant at 160-218 and 743-854. Spike-specific TCR breadth and depth went up after people got two AZD1222 doses. Just a handful of AZD1222 recipients were seropositive at baseline. Repertoire samples came only from after the peak T cell response.

V was cut by 6 bases and J by 6 bases, with 11 bases left in between. CDR1 and CDR2 (germline): LGHDT, YNNKEL (reference sequence). This CDR3 spans 12 amino acids. Some clones are missing from TCRdb's copy, which holds only in-frame ones; the method was immunoSEQ multiplex PCR. The sample includes about 150,000 clones, 88% of them seen just once. The input for sequencing was peripheral blood, taken on day 0 of AZD1222 vaccination. This sequence joins TRBV3-1 (or the pseudogene TRBV3-2) and TRBJ1-2; TRBD1 might be the D (5 bases). The clonotype originates from an adult in good health. CDR3 residues: CASRGPGDGYTF. The CDR3 nucleotides are TGTGCCAGCAGGGGCCCGGGGGATGGCTACACCTTC.